This TCR beta chain appears in the sequencing data of a study of blood T cells in healthy people across ages. The study, taken as a whole, reports: It was the long-lived donors that had more naive CD4+ cells and higher diversity than aged donors.

Unmatched junction bases numbered 11, after V lost 3 bases and J lost 11 bases. The CDR3 is 14 amino acids. The germline V gene encodes CDR1 LGHNA and CDR2 YSLEER. It was with a sample-barcoded 5' primer and a J-beta primer mix that a second PCR of about 7 to 12 cycles was run. TCRdb analysed the 5' RACE reads with MiXCR anew, one entry per CDR3 protein. The repertoire consists of over 1,500,000 distinct CDR3 sequences, with more than 35% occurring once and the leading ten covering under 25%. Turning to this clonotype: The antigen remains unidentified.

The source is a human donor in good health. The sample comprised blood. The V gene is TRBV4-3, the J gene TRBJ1-1; 8 nucleotides line up with TRBD1. CDR3 residues: CASSHTGTGLMAFF. In nucleotides, the CDR3 is TGCGCCAGCAGCCACACCGGGACAGGACTTATGGCTTTCTTT.